The clone carrying this T cell receptor beta chain was recorded many times. As yet, its antigen is unknown. This specimen belongs to a study of blood T cells in healthy people across ages. Findings and caveats of the study: Higher diversity and more naive CD4+ cells were features of long-lived donors, compared to aged donors. Estimated diversity across one million T cells was deemed an underestimate.

There were healthy Caucasian individuals from Russia, aged about 6 to 90, serving as donors. With a J-beta primer mix and a sample-barcoded 5' primer, a second PCR ran 7 to 11 cycles. TCRdb recomputed calls from the 5' RACE reads with MiXCR, one row per CDR3 protein. This sample carries 850,000 or so distinct CDR3 sequences, more than 25% of them seen once, and the ten largest clones take roughly 17%. Sequencing was carried out using blood. The TCR was taken from a woman aged 80 or over in good health.

In nucleotides, the CDR3 is TGTGCCAGCAGCTTCGGTGGTCAGAACTATGGCTACACCTTC. Residues: CASSFGGQNYGYTF. The rearrangement uses TRBV7-9 and TRBJ1-2; no definite D call. From germline, CDR1 is SEHNR and CDR2 FQNEAQ (reference sequence). Between the trimmed V and J ends, which lost 3 bases and 2 bases, there was a span of 10 bases. The CDR3 sequence is 14 residues long.